The sequence of this T cell receptor (beta chain) was determined in a study of a mutant IDH1 vaccine in newly diagnosed glioma. Study at large: Vaccinations were initiated 4-6 weeks following radiotherapy alone, or were given together with temozolomide cycles. There were approximately 60% males and around 38% females among treated patients, whose mean age was about 40 years. Study-level findings and limits: Researchers report vaccine-induced immune responses in 93.3% of patients.

The CDR3 consists of 14 residues. The V segment lost 4 bases and the J segment 6 bases; nucleotides outside the gene matches: 4. From germline, CDR1 is LGHNA and CDR2 YNFKEQ. As for this clone: Its antigen is not known.

The time point denotes: week 5, during vaccination. Vaccination used 300 ug of mutant IDH1 20-mer peptide per dose, with topical imiquimod. The study enrolled donors with new WHO grade 3 or 4 IDH1-mutant, ATRX-lost astrocytomas. Sequenced by immunoSEQ multiplex PCR; TCRdb stores in-frame clones only, minus some. The sample shows around 38,000 clones, about 80% of them seen only once. The sample in question was PBMCs, obtained from a glioma patient whose treatment included an IDH1 peptide vaccine. The V and J genes are TRBV4-2 and TRBJ2-2; the match to TRBD1 covers 8 bases. The sequence was obtained from a man aged 30 to 39 with glioma. CDR3: CASSLGQGAGELFF. CDR3 bases: TGTGCCAGCAGCCTCGGACAGGGTGCCGGGGAGCTGTTTTTT.